This TCR beta chain was captured by sequencing in a study of shared clonotypes between healthy human individuals. Each donor was a Caucasian adult residing in Nashville, Tennessee. Into CD45RA+ naive and CD45RA-negative memory subsets, the CD4+ cells were split. Germline-derived CDR1 and CDR2 are KGHSH and LQKENI. J was trimmed by 2 bases and V by 4 bases; bases with no gene match: 14. There are 17 residues in the CDR3. Sequencing was performed with immunoSEQ multiplex PCR; in TCRdb, only in-frame clones are kept and a portion is missing. Of about 2 million clones in the sample, roughly 96% were seen once. Remarks on this clone: Its matching antigen is unknown.

Study outcomes and limitations: Sampling covered nothing but blood. Tissue TCR repertoires likely differ from those found in blood. Several donors showed sharing of 4.5% to 5% of naive CD4 clonotypes.

Sequencing used naive CD4+ T cells sorted from blood. Subset noted: CD45RA+ positively selected. The sequence was collected from a man aged 18 to 35 in good health. V is TRBV18 and J is TRBJ2-7; TRBD2 matches at 7 bases. For the CDR3, the DNA is TGTGCCAGCTCACTTAGTGTGCAGCGGGGAAGGGCCTACGAGCAGTACTTC. Residues: CASSLSVQRGRAYEQYF.